A selection of T cell receptor beta chains follows, all from one sample in a study of blood T cell repertoires in COVID-19. The assay was immunoSEQ multiplex PCR, and TCRdb's table has in-frame clones only and misses some. This table holds about 200,000 clones, about 80% found once. Sequenced: peripheral blood. The receptors were gathered from a woman aged 40-49 years with active or convalescent COVID-19. The CDR3 runs from the conserved cysteine through the conserved F or W. The order of the fields is D gene, J gene, V gene, clone size, CDR3 protein, CDR3 DNA. A D gene is named only where the DNA matches it firmly. A row's size may be missing; if present it is once, few, many or a size class.

d_gene: NA
j_gene: TRBJ1-2
v_gene: TRBV19
abundance: NA
CDR3aa: CATAGESRNYGYTF
CDR3nt: TGTGCCACAGCGGGGGAAAGCCGTAACTATGGCTACACCTTC

d_gene: TRBD2
j_gene: TRBJ2-3
v_gene: TRBV7-9
abundance: NA
CDR3aa: CASSLEAGRTDTQYF
CDR3nt: TGTGCCAGCAGCTTAGAAGCGGGGCGGACAGATACGCAGTATTTT

d_gene: TRBD2
j_gene: TRBJ2-3
v_gene: TRBV3-1/TRBV3-2
abundance: NA
CDR3aa: CASSLGPSGRADTQYF
CDR3nt: TGTGCCAGCAGCCTCGGGCCTAGCGGGAGGGCAGATACGCAGTATTTT

d_gene: NA
j_gene: TRBJ2-2
v_gene: TRBV14
abundance: few
CDR3aa: CASSPPPGLTNTGELFF
CDR3nt: TGTGCCAGCAGCCCTCCCCCGGGACTCACGAACACCGGGGAGCTGTTTTTT

d_gene: NA
j_gene: TRBJ1-5
v_gene: TRBV22-1
abundance: once
CDR3aa: CPGSATRGRVQPQHF
CDR3nt: TGTCCTGGGAGCGCAACCCGGGGGAGGGTTCAGCCCCAGCATTTT

d_gene: TRBD2
j_gene: TRBJ2-1
v_gene: TRBV13
abundance: NA
CDR3aa: CASSLAGTSGRNEQFF
CDR3nt: TGTGCCAGCAGCTTAGCCGGGACTAGCGGGAGGAATGAGCAGTTCTTC

d_gene: TRBD1
j_gene: TRBJ2-5
v_gene: TRBV7-9
abundance: few
CDR3aa: CASSRPRGTGGHQETQYF
CDR3nt: TGTGCCAGCAGCCGGCCGCGGGGGACAGGGGGCCACCAAGAGACCCAGTACTTC

d_gene: TRBD2
j_gene: TRBJ2-3
v_gene: TRBV11-1
abundance: NA
CDR3aa: CASSLVGGEADTQYF
CDR3nt: TGTGCCAGCAGCTTAGTGGGGGGGGAGGCAGATACGCAGTATTTT

d_gene: TRBD2
j_gene: TRBJ2-1
v_gene: TRBV14
abundance: NA
CDR3aa: CASTPLGLAGGPAVHNEQFF
CDR3nt: TGTGCCAGCACACCCTTGGGACTAGCGGGAGGGCCTGCTGTTCACAATGAGCAGTTCTTC

d_gene: NA
j_gene: TRBJ2-4
v_gene: TRBV3-1/TRBV3-2
abundance: NA
CDR3aa: CASSQGGQFLAKNIQYF
CDR3nt: TGTGCCAGCAGCCAAGGTGGACAGTTTTTAGCCAAAAACATTCAGTACTTC

d_gene: NA
j_gene: TRBJ1-2
v_gene: TRBV6-2/TRBV6-3
abundance: NA
CDR3aa: CASSSPGLQGVYGYTF
CDR3nt: TGTGCCAGCAGTTCCCCGGGCCTACAGGGAGTATATGGCTACACCTTC

d_gene: NA
j_gene: TRBJ1-1
v_gene: TRBV28
abundance: NA
CDR3aa: CASSPSGLGNTEAFF
CDR3nt: TGTGCCAGCAGTCCCTCGGGACTTGGGAACACTGAAGCTTTCTTT

d_gene: TRBD1
j_gene: TRBJ2-1
v_gene: TRBV20-1
abundance: NA
CDR3aa: CSASRGQGSNEQFF
CDR3nt: TGCAGTGCTAGTCGGGGACAGGGCAGCAATGAGCAGTTCTTC

d_gene: TRBD1
j_gene: TRBJ2-7
v_gene: TRBV29-1
abundance: NA
CDR3aa: CSVEDPQGAVEQYF
CDR3nt: TGCAGCGTTGAAGATCCCCAGGGGGCGGTTGAGCAGTACTTC

d_gene: NA
j_gene: TRBJ1-6
v_gene: TRBV5-1
abundance: NA
CDR3aa: CASSFPALGSPLHF
CDR3nt: TGCGCCAGCAGCTTCCCAGCCCTCGGGTCACCCCTCCACTTT

d_gene: TRBD1
j_gene: TRBJ2-7
v_gene: TRBV3-1/TRBV3-2
abundance: NA
CDR3aa: CASSQDRGTGQVYEQYF
CDR3nt: TGTGCCAGCAGCCAAGATCGTGGGACAGGGCAGGTCTACGAGCAGTACTTC

d_gene: TRBD1
j_gene: TRBJ1-6
v_gene: TRBV19
abundance: NA
CDR3aa: CASSLGQAVRSPLHF
CDR3nt: TGTGCCAGTAGTCTAGGACAGGCAGTGCGTTCACCCCTCCACTTT

d_gene: TRBD2
j_gene: TRBJ2-3
v_gene: TRBV30
abundance: NA
CDR3aa: CAFGLADTQYF
CDR3nt: TGTGCCTTCGGACTAGCCGATACGCAGTATTTT

d_gene: TRBD1
j_gene: TRBJ2-2
v_gene: TRBV11-2
abundance: once
CDR3aa: CASSKVGGAPGELFF
CDR3nt: TGTGCCAGCAGCAAAGTAGGGGGCGCACCCGGGGAGCTGTTTTTT

d_gene: NA
j_gene: TRBJ1-4
v_gene: TRBV2
abundance: NA
CDR3aa: CATQGATNEKLFF
CDR3nt: TGTGCCACCCAGGGTGCAACTAATGAAAAACTGTTTTTT

d_gene: NA
j_gene: TRBJ2-1
v_gene: TRBV7-3
abundance: NA
CDR3aa: CASSSGTTGNEQFF
CDR3nt: TGTGCCAGCAGCTCCGGGACGACAGGCAATGAGCAGTTCTTC

d_gene: NA
j_gene: TRBJ1-5
v_gene: TRBV3-1/TRBV3-2
abundance: NA
CDR3aa: CASGSPLTGSNQPQHF
CDR3nt: TGTGCCAGCGGATCACCACTTACAGGTAGCAATCAGCCCCAGCATTTT

d_gene: NA
j_gene: TRBJ1-2
v_gene: TRBV7-9
abundance: NA
CDR3aa: CASSQGQPALGSSSYTF
CDR3nt: TGTGCCAGCAGCCAGGGACAACCGGCCTTGGGGAGTTCGAGCTACACCTTC

d_gene: NA
j_gene: TRBJ2-1
v_gene: TRBV9
abundance: NA
CDR3aa: CASSVNTEASNNEQFF
CDR3nt: TGTGCCAGCAGCGTAAATACCGAAGCGAGTAACAATGAGCAGTTCTTC

d_gene: NA
j_gene: TRBJ2-7
v_gene: TRBV14
abundance: NA
CDR3aa: CASSQDRNQYF
CDR3nt: TGTGCCAGCAGCCAAGATAGAAACCAGTACTTC

d_gene: NA
j_gene: TRBJ1-3
v_gene: TRBV11-2
abundance: NA
CDR3aa: CASSIYSSASGNTIYF
CDR3nt: TGTGCCAGCAGCATTTACAGTTCCGCCTCTGGAAACACCATATATTTT

d_gene: TRBD1
j_gene: TRBJ1-1
v_gene: TRBV27
abundance: few
CDR3aa: CASSLTGVWVPEAFF
CDR3nt: TGTGCCAGCAGTTTGACAGGGGTTTGGGTCCCTGAAGCTTTCTTT

d_gene: TRBD1
j_gene: TRBJ2-2
v_gene: TRBV28
abundance: once
CDR3aa: CASSLGYRGRTGELFF
CDR3nt: TGTGCCAGCAGTTTAGGCTACAGGGGGAGGACCGGGGAGCTGTTTTTT

d_gene: NA
j_gene: TRBJ1-6
v_gene: TRBV6-5
abundance: NA
CDR3aa: CASSYSSSDNSPLHF
CDR3nt: TGTGCCAGCAGTTACTCGAGTAGTGATAATTCACCCCTCCACTTT

d_gene: NA
j_gene: TRBJ1-1
v_gene: TRBV6-5
abundance: many
CDR3aa: CASSYSGRRAVSEAFF
CDR3nt: TGTGCCAGCAGTTACTCCGGTAGGAGGGCCGTCTCTGAAGCTTTCTTT

d_gene: NA
j_gene: TRBJ2-7
v_gene: TRBV15
abundance: few
CDR3aa: CATSRGGEQYF
CDR3nt: TGTGCCACCAGCAGAGGCGGCGAGCAGTACTTC

d_gene: NA
j_gene: TRBJ2-7
v_gene: TRBV7-6
abundance: NA
CDR3aa: CASSLLSANRDEQYF
CDR3nt: TGTGCCAGCAGCCTCCTCTCCGCCAACCGCGACGAGCAGTACTTC

d_gene: NA
j_gene: TRBJ2-5
v_gene: TRBV11-2
abundance: NA
CDR3aa: CASRQTGETQYF
CDR3nt: TGTGCCAGCAGGCAAACGGGAGAGACCCAGTACTTC

d_gene: NA
j_gene: TRBJ2-1
v_gene: TRBV7-3
abundance: NA
CDR3aa: CASSPQGNEQFF
CDR3nt: TGTGCCAGCAGCCCACAGGGCAATGAGCAGTTCTTC

d_gene: TRBD1
j_gene: TRBJ1-6
v_gene: TRBV11-2
abundance: NA
CDR3aa: CASSSSTGGPWPLHF
CDR3nt: TGTGCCAGCAGTTCATCAACAGGGGGCCCCTGGCCCCTCCACTTT

d_gene: TRBD1
j_gene: TRBJ2-7
v_gene: TRBV3-1/TRBV3-2
abundance: NA
CDR3aa: CASSQKGTGAYEQYF
CDR3nt: TGTGCCAGCAGTCAAAAAGGAACAGGGGCCTACGAGCAGTACTTC

d_gene: NA
j_gene: TRBJ2-4
v_gene: TRBV30
abundance: once
CDR3aa: CAWVGVGGNIQYF
CDR3nt: TGTGCCTGGGTGGGGGTAGGGGGAAACATTCAGTACTTC

d_gene: TRBD1
j_gene: TRBJ2-1
v_gene: TRBV7-3
abundance: NA
CDR3aa: CASSPRDRGTNEQFF
CDR3nt: TGTGCCAGCAGCCCCCGGGACAGGGGTACGAATGAGCAGTTCTTC

d_gene: NA
j_gene: TRBJ2-1
v_gene: TRBV12-3/TRBV12-4
abundance: NA
CDR3aa: CASSSTVYNEQFF
CDR3nt: TGTGCCAGCAGTTCGACAGTCTACAATGAGCAGTTCTTC

d_gene: TRBD1
j_gene: TRBJ1-1
v_gene: TRBV28
abundance: NA
CDR3aa: CASSTPGQGADTEAFF
CDR3nt: TGTGCCAGCAGTACGCCGGGACAGGGGGCGGACACTGAAGCTTTCTTT

d_gene: TRBD2
j_gene: TRBJ2-3
v_gene: TRBV13
abundance: NA
CDR3aa: CASSLPPSGGASDTQYF
CDR3nt: TGTGCCAGCAGCTTACCCCCTAGCGGGGGGGCGTCCGATACGCAGTATTTT

d_gene: NA
j_gene: TRBJ1-3
v_gene: TRBV4-1
abundance: NA
CDR3aa: CASSQVGPGHSGNTIYF
CDR3nt: TGCGCCAGCAGCCAAGTAGGGCCAGGACACTCTGGAAACACCATATATTTT

d_gene: NA
j_gene: TRBJ1-5
v_gene: TRBV5-1
abundance: NA
CDR3aa: CASSLGVQGTQPQHF
CDR3nt: TGCGCCAGCAGCTTGGGAGTGCAGGGCACTCAGCCCCAGCATTTT

d_gene: NA
j_gene: TRBJ1-2
v_gene: TRBV14
abundance: many
CDR3aa: CASSQPFPGQYGYTF
CDR3nt: TGTGCCAGCAGCCAACCGTTCCCGGGACAATATGGCTACACCTTC

d_gene: NA
j_gene: TRBJ1-2
v_gene: TRBV6-5
abundance: NA
CDR3aa: CASSRDVLGGYGYTF
CDR3nt: TGTGCCAGCAGCAGGGACGTCCTAGGGGGATATGGCTACACCTTC

d_gene: NA
j_gene: TRBJ2-3
v_gene: TRBV2
abundance: NA
CDR3aa: CASSDNTDTQYF
CDR3nt: TGTGCCAGCAGTGATAACACAGATACGCAGTATTTT

d_gene: TRBD1
j_gene: TRBJ2-7
v_gene: TRBV6-5
abundance: NA
CDR3aa: CASIKDRASYEQYF
CDR3nt: TGTGCCAGCATCAAGGACAGGGCTTCCTACGAGCAGTACTTC

d_gene: NA
j_gene: TRBJ1-2
v_gene: TRBV7-9
abundance: few
CDR3aa: CASSSPGQPGYGYTF
CDR3nt: TGTGCCAGCAGCTCCCCGGGACAACCTGGCTATGGCTACACCTTC

d_gene: NA
j_gene: TRBJ1-3
v_gene: TRBV4-2
abundance: NA
CDR3aa: CASSQVGEVNTIYF
CDR3nt: TGTGCCAGCAGCCAAGTCGGGGAAGTGAACACCATATATTTT

d_gene: TRBD1
j_gene: TRBJ1-5
v_gene: TRBV29-1
abundance: NA
CDR3aa: CSVLTGLSNQPQHF
CDR3nt: TGCAGCGTCCTGACAGGGCTTAGCAATCAGCCCCAGCATTTT

d_gene: NA
j_gene: TRBJ1-2
v_gene: TRBV7-2
abundance: NA
CDR3aa: CASSPRVYYGYTF
CDR3nt: TGTGCCAGCAGCCCCCGAGTGTACTATGGCTACACCTTC

d_gene: NA
j_gene: TRBJ2-7
v_gene: TRBV15
abundance: few
CDR3aa: CATSSRVGEQYF
CDR3nt: TGTGCCACCAGCAGCAGGGTTGGGGAGCAGTACTTC

d_gene: TRBD1
j_gene: TRBJ2-7
v_gene: TRBV5-4
abundance: NA
CDR3aa: CASSQTGEEQYF
CDR3nt: TGTGCCAGCAGCCAAACAGGGGAGGAGCAGTACTTC

d_gene: NA
j_gene: TRBJ1-4
v_gene: TRBV7-3
abundance: NA
CDR3aa: CAAPRGGAANEKLFF
CDR3nt: TGTGCCGCACCTAGGGGGGGGGCGGCTAATGAAAAACTGTTTTTT

d_gene: TRBD2
j_gene: TRBJ2-3
v_gene: TRBV2
abundance: NA
CDR3aa: CASKDLASGAGGTDTQYF
CDR3nt: TGTGCCAGCAAGGATCTGGCTAGCGGAGCTGGGGGCACAGATACGCAGTATTTT

d_gene: NA
j_gene: TRBJ1-1
v_gene: TRBV11-3
abundance: few
CDR3aa: CASSLAAAQGWNTEAFF
CDR3nt: TGTGCCAGCAGCTTAGCAGCCGCCCAGGGATGGAACACTGAAGCTTTCTTT

d_gene: TRBD1
j_gene: TRBJ2-7
v_gene: TRBV20-1
abundance: NA
CDR3aa: CSASLLPGQGYEQYF
CDR3nt: TGCAGTGCTAGTCTACTACCGGGACAGGGCTACGAGCAGTACTTC

d_gene: NA
j_gene: TRBJ1-3
v_gene: TRBV6-1
abundance: NA
CDR3aa: CASSEGARGNTIYF
CDR3nt: TGTGCCAGCAGTGAGGGGGCGAGGGGAAACACCATATATTTT

d_gene: NA
j_gene: TRBJ1-1
v_gene: TRBV7-9
abundance: NA
CDR3aa: CASRTYSRIKRTEAFF
CDR3nt: TGTGCCAGCAGGACATACAGTCGGATAAAACGGACTGAAGCTTTCTTT

d_gene: NA
j_gene: TRBJ2-4
v_gene: TRBV12-2
abundance: NA
CDR3aa: CASRLASLAGVGAKNIQYF
CDR3nt: TGTGCAAGTCGCTTAGCGTCGCTAGCGGGAGTGGGGGCCAAAAACATTCAGTACTTC